A single sample gave rise to the 20 T cell receptor beta chains below, sequenced in a study of blood T cell repertoires in COVID-19. TCRdb's copy holds only in-frame clones and misses some; the assay was immunoSEQ multiplex PCR. Of roughly 80,000 clones listed, 75% to 90% are singletons. Source material: peripheral blood. Source of these receptors: a human donor in a cohort sampled during active COVID-19.

The chain carries TRBV6-5 and TRBJ2-3, with D unclear. The ends were cut back, 7 bases at V and 7 bases at J, with 15 bases in the middle. Germline CDR1 is MNHEY and CDR2 is SVGAGI. The CDR3 spans 13 residues. The CDR3 here is CASIRQDVNTQYF. The CDR3 DNA is TGTGCCAGCATCCGGCAGGATGTGAATACGCAGTATTTT.

In its sample, this clone was seen once. The chain has TRBV24-1 and TRBJ1-2; D not resolved. This CDR3 has 13 amino acids. Germline assignment: CDR1 KGHDR and CDR2 SFDVKD. V was trimmed by 4 bases and J by 8 bases, leaving 13 bases between them. CDR3 bases: TGTGCCACCAGTGAGACCTCCTCGCGGGGCTACACCTTC. This sequence encodes CATSETSSRGYTF.

This clone was detected once. The chain links TRBV25-1 to TRBJ1-6; D possibly corresponds to TRBD1 (6 bases). Germline loops: CDR1 MGHDK, CDR2 SYGVNS. There are 15 residues in the CDR3. The V end lost 3 bases, the J end lost 7 bases, and 13 bases lay between the germline ends. The CDR3 reads CASSDTGQSNSPLHF. The CDR3 DNA reads TGTGCCAGCAGTGACACTGGACAGTCGAATTCACCCCTCCACTTT.

In its sample, this clone was seen a few times. The chain is built from TRBV10-3 and TRBJ2-3, with D possibly matching TRBD2 (5 bases). CDR1 and CDR2 from the germline V gene are ENHRY and SYGVKD. The CDR3 runs 13 residues. Trimming took 9 bases from V and 2 from J, leaving 12 bases between them. The CDR3 DNA reads TGTGCCATGGGTAGCGCCGACACAGATACGCAGTATTTT. Residues: CAMGSADTDTQYF.

This clone was counted a single time. The rearrangement joins TRBV3-1 (or the pseudogene TRBV3-2) to TRBJ1-1, with D possibly TRBD1 on 6 matching bases. Trimming removed 7 bases from V and 4 bases from J, with 16 bases in between. Germline lookup yields CDR1 LGHDT and CDR2 YNNKEL (reference sequence). CDR3 size: 14 residues. The CDR3 here is CASTSSGVLTEAFF. The CDR3 DNA is TGTGCCAGCACCTCCTCAGGGGTGCTCACTGAAGCTTTCTTT.

This sequence joins TRBV6-5 and TRBJ2-7; TRBD1 matches 8 bases. Germline V gene data show CDR1 as MNHEY and CDR2 as SVGAGI. Trimming took 2 bases from V and 5 from J; bases not matched to a gene: 2. The CDR3 spans 13 residues. The DNA of the CDR3 is TGTGCCAGCAGTTACGGGACAGGTAACGAGCAGTACTTC. As protein: CASSYGTGNEQYF.

The V call is TRBV4-1, the J call TRBJ1-5, with D possibly matching TRBD1 (5 bases). In germline, CDR1 is MGHRA, CDR2 YSYEKL. The CDR3 spans 15 residues. With 0 bases removed from V and 7 bases from J, the gap between germline ends came to 13 bases. CDR3 nucleotides: TGCGCCAGCAGCCAAGAATTCGGGGGTTGGCAGCCCCAGCATTTT. Translating it yields CASSQEFGGWQPQHF.

This chain links TRBV20-1 with TRBJ1-5; the D gene is possibly TRBD1 (6 bases). The CDR3 is made up of 13 amino acids. V gave up 3 bases and J gave up 5 bases, with 11 bases separating them. In germline, CDR1 is DFQATT, CDR2 SNEGSKA (reference sequence). In DNA form, the CDR3 reads TGCAGTGCTAGTTCAGGGGCCGATCAGCCCCAGCATTTT. This sequence encodes CSASSGADQPQHF.

The V gene is TRBV6-5, the J gene TRBJ1-2, with D perhaps TRBD1 (6 bases). CDR3 size: 15 residues. Between the trimmed V and J ends, which lost 8 bases and 6 bases, there was a span of 22 bases. CDR1 and CDR2 (germline): MNHEY, SVGAGI. Here the CDR3 DNA reads TGTGCCAGCCGACCCTTTACAGGGAATGGCGATGGCTACACCTTC. It specifies CASRPFTGNGDGYTF.

This clone appeared once. This chain joins TRBV2 and TRBJ1-1; TRBD1 might be the D (5 bases). Germline V gene data show CDR1 as SNHLY and CDR2 as FYNNEI. The CDR3 runs to 15 residues. Trimming pared 1 base from V and 0 bases from J, leaving 9 bases between. The CDR3 region has the DNA TGTGCCAGCAGTGAAGGGGGCATGATGAACACTGAAGCTTTCTTT. This encodes CASSEGGMMNTEAFF.

The V and J genes are TRBV5-4 and TRBJ1-1; D ambiguous. V was cut by 6 bases and J by 4 bases, with 16 bases left in between. The CDR3 consists of 14 residues. Germline V gene data show CDR1 as SGHNT and CDR2 as YYREEE (reference sequence). The CDR3 region is CASKAESIGTEAFF. CDR3 nucleotide sequence: TGTGCCAGCAAGGCGGAAAGCATTGGCACTGAAGCTTTCTTT. Full variable domain (remainder filled in from reference TRBV5-4 and TRBJ1-1): ETGVTQSPTHLIKTRGQQVTLRCSSQSGHNTVSWYQQALGQGPQFIFQYYREEENGRGNFPPRFSGLQFPNYSSELNVNALELDDSALYLCASKAESIGTEAFFGQGTRLTVV.

The CDR3 nucleotides read TGTGCCACCAGCAGAGAAATTAAACAGAGTGAAGCTTTCTTT. Its protein product is CATSREIKQSEAFF. V is TRBV15 and J is TRBJ1-1, with D uncertain. V was trimmed by 0 bases and J by 7 bases, leaving 12 bases between them. The CDR3 runs 14 residues. Germline V gene lookup returns CDR1 LNHNV and CDR2 YYDKDF (reference sequence).

V gene TRBV30 combines with J gene TRBJ1-4; 7 bases align to TRBD1. V was pared by 5 bases and J by 8 bases, with 11 bases of the junction left unmatched. This CDR3 region has 14 residues. CDR1 is GTSNPN and CDR2 is SVGIG in the germline V gene (reference sequence). This chain's CDR3 is CAWASRGFVEKLFF. CDR3 sequence (DNA): TGTGCCTGGGCTTCCAGGGGGTTTGTGGAAAAACTGTTTTTT. Using reference TRBV30 and TRBJ1-4 for the parts outside the CDR3, the full variable domain is SQTIHQWPATLVQPVGSPLSLECTVEGTSNPNLYWYRQAAGRGLQLLFYSVGIGQISSEVPQNLSASRPQDRQFILSSKKLLLSDSGFYLCAWASRGFVEKLFFGSGTQLSVL.

The chain combines TRBV18 with TRBJ1-1, with a tentative D call TRBD1 (6 bases). V was shortened by 2 bases and J by 1 base, with 14 bases between the two germline ends. Germline loops: CDR1 KGHSH, CDR2 LQKENI. The CDR3 is 16 amino acids. The DNA for the CDR3 is TGTGCCAGCTCACCATCGCAGGGGATGGGGAACACTGAAGCTTTCTTT. This codes for CASSPSQGMGNTEAFF.

The chain is built from TRBV19 and TRBJ2-7; D possibly corresponds to TRBD1 (6 bases). The V gene lost 5 bases and the J gene lost 0 bases, with 11 bases spanning the gap. Germline values: CDR1 LNHDA, CDR2 SQIVND (reference sequence). The CDR3 loop spans 14 amino acids. Here the CDR3 reads CASSEQGSSYEQYF. CDR3 bases: TGTGCCAGTAGTGAACAGGGTAGCTCCTACGAGCAGTACTTC.

The chain uses TRBV6-7 and TRBJ2-1, with TRBD1 matching over 7 bases. TRBV6-7 is treated as an ORF (open reading frame) with a function not yet certain. V was pared by 8 bases and J by 2 bases, with 0 bases of the junction left unmatched. The CDR3 has 12 amino acids. The CDR3 region is CASGQAYNEQFF. For the CDR3, the DNA is TGTGCCAGCGGACAGGCCTACAATGAGCAGTTCTTC.

V gene TRBV5-1 combines with J gene TRBJ2-3; tentatively, D is TRBD2 (5 bases). CDR3 length equals 14 residues. The germline CDR1 and CDR2 sequences are SGHRS and YFSETQ. V was cut by 3 bases and J by 6 bases, with 14 bases left in between. The CDR3 sequence is CASSSGAVTDTQYF. For the CDR3, the DNA is TGCGCCAGCAGCTCCGGAGCGGTGACCGATACGCAGTATTTT.

The chain joins TRBV7-8 to TRBJ2-7; possibly TRBD2 for D (6 bases). The CDR3 loop spans 15 amino acids. The V end lost 2 bases, the J end lost 7 bases, and 18 bases lay between the germline ends. CDR1 and CDR2 (germline): SGHVS, FQNEAQ. CDR3 DNA: TGTGCCAGCAGCTTACCCCCGGGGGTCAGTGAAGAGCAGTACTTC. Protein sequence: CASSLPPGVSEEQYF.

The rearrangement uses TRBV19 and TRBJ2-7, with 10 bases fitting TRBD2. The CDR3 extends over 15 amino acids. Germline-derived CDR1 and CDR2 are LNHDA and SQIVND (reference sequence). The junction had 12 bases not matched to a gene; V was cut back by 6 bases and J by 7 bases. The CDR3 coding sequence is TGTGCCAGTAGCCTCATCTCTTCGGGACTAGCGGAGCAGTACTTC. Translated: CASSLISSGLAEQYF.

This chain connects TRBV7-2 to TRBJ1-5; TRBD1 matches at 8 bases. There are 14 residues in the CDR3. Germline V gives CDR1 SGHTA, CDR2 FQGNSA. The ends lost 5 bases at V and 6 bases at J; junction bases unmatched: 6. This CDR3 is CASSTRTGPQPQHF. CDR3 in DNA: TGTGCCAGCAGCACAAGGACAGGGCCTCAGCCCCAGCATTTT. Looking up the rest from reference TRBV7-2 and TRBJ1-5 gives the full variable domain: GAGVSQSPSNKVTEKGKDVELRCDPISGHTALYWYRQSLGQGLEFLIYFQGNSAPDKSGLPSDRFSAERTGGSVSTLTIQRTQQEDSAVYLCASSTRTGPQPQHFGDGTRLSIL.